This T cell receptor beta chain was obtained from a study of T cells and Merkel cell carcinoma outcomes (dated by TCRdb to the early 2020s). As for the study more broadly: The tumor T-cell repertoire, together with T-cell density, was examined as a predictor of clinical outcome in patients with Merkel cell carcinoma.

Libraries were prepared through the immunoSEQ multiplex PCR assay. TCRdb re-hosts the immuneACCESS table, in-frame sequences only. Its copies lack some clones; in the studies checked, an unresolved V gene accounts for under half of them, and the cause for the rest is not known. Recorded for this sample are 9,000 to 10,000 clones; under 90% of them occurred a single time. The ten largest clones add up to 2% to 2.5% of the sample. Broad study findings and their caveats: Clinical outcomes in Merkel cell carcinoma patients were reported to be predicted by T-cell repertoire features combined with T-cell density.

Germline trimming amounts to 5 bases on V and 6 bases on J, with 8 as the count of junction bases outside the gene matches. The germline V gene yields MDHEN for CDR1 and SYDVKM for CDR2. The CDR3, from cysteine to phenylalanine, totals 14 residues. Left in the record is the CDR3 DNA by itself, 42 bases read in frame from the first base. Samples were obtained from patients with Merkel cell carcinoma. This clone appeared a few times. There is no known antigen for this receptor. The record has no base qualities; no much larger clone is one base away. The sequence joins TRBV28 to TRBJ1-1; 8 central bases correspond to TRBD1. The source material was tumor tissue from Merkel cell carcinoma. The receptor's source is a human donor with Merkel cell carcinoma. CDR3 reads: CASSPRQDRAEAFF. The DNA sequence follows: TGTGCCAGCAGTCCCAGACAGGACAGGGCTGAAGCTTTCTTT.